This T cell receptor beta chain comes out of a study of control samples from healthy donors and cancer patients. The germline V and J ends were trimmed by 5 bases and 1 base, with 8 bases remaining between them. Germline-derived CDR1 and CDR2 are LNHDA and SQIVND (reference sequence). The CDR3 is 13 amino acids. Sequenced by immunoSEQ multiplex PCR; TCRdb stores in-frame clones only, minus some. The sample includes roughly 400,000 clones, about 93% of them seen just once. The sample taken for sequencing was PBMCs. This sequence originates from a man aged 40-49 years with head and neck cancer. This chain connects TRBV19 to TRBJ1-1; D not certain. The CDR3 protein is CASSQQRNTEAFF. The CDR3 coding sequence is TGTGCCAGTAGTCAACAGAGGAACACTGAAGCTTTCTTT.